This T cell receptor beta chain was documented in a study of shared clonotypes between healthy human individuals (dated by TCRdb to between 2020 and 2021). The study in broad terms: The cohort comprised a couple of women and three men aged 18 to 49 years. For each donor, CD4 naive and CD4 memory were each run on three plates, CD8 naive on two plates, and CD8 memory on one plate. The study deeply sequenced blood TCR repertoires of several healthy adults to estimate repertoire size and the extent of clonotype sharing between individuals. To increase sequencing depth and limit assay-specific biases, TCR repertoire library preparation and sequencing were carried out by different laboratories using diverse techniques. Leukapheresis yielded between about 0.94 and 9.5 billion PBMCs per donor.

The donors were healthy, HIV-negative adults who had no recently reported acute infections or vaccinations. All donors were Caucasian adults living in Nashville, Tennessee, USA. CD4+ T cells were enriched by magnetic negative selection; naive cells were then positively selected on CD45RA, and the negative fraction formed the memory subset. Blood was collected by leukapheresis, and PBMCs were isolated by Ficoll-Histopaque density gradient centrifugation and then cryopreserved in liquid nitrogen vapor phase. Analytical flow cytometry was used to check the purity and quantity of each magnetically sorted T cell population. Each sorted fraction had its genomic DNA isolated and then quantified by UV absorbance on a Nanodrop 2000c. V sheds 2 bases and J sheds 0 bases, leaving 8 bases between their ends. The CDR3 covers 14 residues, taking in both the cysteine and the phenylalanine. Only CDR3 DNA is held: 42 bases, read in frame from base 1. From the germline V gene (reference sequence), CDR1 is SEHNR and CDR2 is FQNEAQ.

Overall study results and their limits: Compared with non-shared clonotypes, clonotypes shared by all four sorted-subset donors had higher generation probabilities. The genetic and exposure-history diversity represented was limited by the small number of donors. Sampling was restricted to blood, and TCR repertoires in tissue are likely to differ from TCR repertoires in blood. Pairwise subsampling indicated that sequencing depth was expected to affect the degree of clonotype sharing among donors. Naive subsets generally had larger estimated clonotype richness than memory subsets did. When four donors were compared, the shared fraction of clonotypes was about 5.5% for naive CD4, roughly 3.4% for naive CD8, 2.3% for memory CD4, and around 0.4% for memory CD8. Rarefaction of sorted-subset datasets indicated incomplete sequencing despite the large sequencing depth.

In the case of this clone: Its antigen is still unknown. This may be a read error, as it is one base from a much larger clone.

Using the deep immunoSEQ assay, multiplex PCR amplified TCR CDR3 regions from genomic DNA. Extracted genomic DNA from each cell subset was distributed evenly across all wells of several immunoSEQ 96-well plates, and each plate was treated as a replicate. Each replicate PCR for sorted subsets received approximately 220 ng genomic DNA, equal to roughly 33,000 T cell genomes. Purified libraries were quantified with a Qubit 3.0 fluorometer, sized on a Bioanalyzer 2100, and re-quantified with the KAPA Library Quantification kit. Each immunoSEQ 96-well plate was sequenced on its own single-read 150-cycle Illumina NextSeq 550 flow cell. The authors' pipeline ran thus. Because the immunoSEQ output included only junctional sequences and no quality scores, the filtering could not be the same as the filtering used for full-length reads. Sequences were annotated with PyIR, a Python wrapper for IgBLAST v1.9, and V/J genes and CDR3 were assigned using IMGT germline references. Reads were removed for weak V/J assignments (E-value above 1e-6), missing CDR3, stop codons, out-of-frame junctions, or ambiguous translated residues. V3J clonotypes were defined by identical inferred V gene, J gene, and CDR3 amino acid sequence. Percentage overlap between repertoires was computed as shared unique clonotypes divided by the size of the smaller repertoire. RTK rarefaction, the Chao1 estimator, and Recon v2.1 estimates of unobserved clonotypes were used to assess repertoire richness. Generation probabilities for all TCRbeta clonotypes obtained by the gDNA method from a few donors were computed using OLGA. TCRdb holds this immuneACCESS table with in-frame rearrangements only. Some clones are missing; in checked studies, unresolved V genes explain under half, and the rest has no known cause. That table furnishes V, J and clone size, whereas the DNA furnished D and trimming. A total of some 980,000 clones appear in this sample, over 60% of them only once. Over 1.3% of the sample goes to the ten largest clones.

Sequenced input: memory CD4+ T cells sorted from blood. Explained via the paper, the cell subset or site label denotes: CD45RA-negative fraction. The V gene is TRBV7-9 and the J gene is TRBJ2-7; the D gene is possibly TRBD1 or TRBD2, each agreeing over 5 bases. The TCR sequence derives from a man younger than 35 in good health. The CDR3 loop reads CASSLTGPSYEQYF. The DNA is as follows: TGTGCCAGCAGCTTAACGGGGCCCTCCTACGAGCAGTACTTC.